Listed here is a single TCR beta chain. In the original workflow: Reference gene primers were amplified, and this amplification served to estimate nucleated cell counts. Using immunoSEQ multiplex PCR, the repertoire was profiled, and TCRdb retains in-frame clones only, with some absent. The V and J calls and clone size were taken over from that table, and D and trimming were inferred from the DNA. Counted here are some 180,000 clones, 80% to 85% occurring once; the ten biggest clones make up around 3.1%. These data belong to a study of blood T cell repertoires in COVID-19. Study-wide background: Both acute and convalescent COVID-19 samples were obtained from the United States, Italy and Spain. Sources were T cells, B-cell-depleted T cells, or PBMCs; the material itself was cDNA or gDNA.

Exposed study participants had met a COVID-19 case within 2 weeks before entry. The germline V gene has CDR1 SGHVS and CDR2 FQNEAQ. Trimming shortened V by 1 base and J by 2 bases, and 10 bases separated the two germline ends. The CDR3 loop spans 15 amino acids. The V and J genes are TRBV7-8 and TRBJ2-3, with D unresolved. The sample taken for sequencing was PBMCs or T cells enriched from blood (not recorded which). This clonotype originated in a woman aged 30 to 39 who had been exposed to COVID-19. In DNA, the CDR3 is TGTGCCAGCAGCTTAGTTCCATCCCCCACAGATACGCAGTATTTT. Translation gives CASSLVPSPTDTQYF. Drawing the rest from reference TRBV7-8 and TRBJ2-3, the complete variable domain is GAGVSQSPRYKVAKRGQDVALRCDPISGHVSLFWYQQALGQGPEFLTYFQNEAQLDKSGLPSDRFFAERPEGSVSTLKIQRTQQEDSAVYLCASSLVPSPTDTQYFGPGTRLTVL.